The clone carrying this T cell receptor beta chain is a singleton in its sample. Its specificity is not known. V was trimmed by 0 bases and J by 9 bases, leaving 9 bases between them. Germline CDR1 and CDR2: LGHNA and YSLEER. This CDR3 is 13 amino acids long. This specimen comes from a study of OX40 agonist ivuxolimab in advanced cancers. About the research overall: The eligibility criteria allowed prior anti-PD-1, anti-PD-L1 or anti-CTLA-4 therapy, and about 40% had some. The study, taken as a whole, reports: Among T cells, CD8+ cells averaged more expanded clones than CD4+ cells.

Using immunoSEQ multiplex PCR, the repertoire was profiled, and TCRdb retains in-frame clones only, with some absent. The sample has nearly 25,000 clones, roughly 75% seen once; the top ten hold about 1.5%. The receptor was derived from an adult with an advanced solid tumor such as melanoma, head and neck, liver or kidney cancer. The chain has TRBV4-3 and TRBJ2-4; maybe TRBD1 (6 bases). This specimen was CD4+ or CD8+ T cells sorted from blood, taken in a trial of the OX40 agonist ivuxolimab. In DNA, the CDR3 is TGCGCCAGCAGCCAAGAAGCACAGGGCATTCAGTACTTC. Translated: CASSQEAQGIQYF.